These 17 T cell receptor beta chains originate from one sample sequenced in a study of early T cells in non-severe SARS-CoV-2 infection. TCRdb fed the 5' RACE reads into MiXCR, producing one record per CDR3 protein. The sample shows tens of thousands of distinct CDR3 sequences, approximately 6% of them seen only once. Material: whole blood. All receptors derive from an adult who was a healthcare worker with PCR-confirmed SARS-CoV-2 infection or an uninfected control (not recorded which).

The chain recombines TRBV7-2 with TRBJ2-3, with 9 bases identical to TRBD2. The V gene end was trimmed by 5 bases and the J gene end by 5 bases; junction bases not matched to a gene: 5. Germline-derived CDR1 and CDR2 are SGHTA and FQGNSA. The CDR3 has 14 residues. Here the CDR3 DNA reads TGTGCCAGCAGCGGGCGGGGGGGCGTAGATACGCAGTATTTT. Amino acids: CASSGRGGVDTQYF.

This clonotype was observed a handful of times. The chain employs TRBV7-6 and TRBJ2-7; D is undetermined. Trimming stripped 2 bases from V and 3 bases from J, with 5 bases between. This CDR3 is built from 12 residues. Germline loops: CDR1 SGHVS, CDR2 FNYEAQ. The CDR3 loop is CASSLLGYEQYF. CDR3 in DNA: TGTGCCAGCAGCTTACTTGGCTACGAGCAGTACTTC. The whole variable domain, filled in from reference TRBV7-6 and TRBJ2-7, reads GAGVSQSPRYKVTKRGQDVALRCDPISGHVSLYWYRQALGQGPEFLTYFNYEAQQDKSGLPNDRFSAERPEGSISTLTIQRTEQRDSAMYRCASSLLGYEQYFGPGTRLTVT.

This clonotype was found many times. J is TRBJ2-7 and V is TRBV6-2 or TRBV6-3; 7 bases are shared with TRBD1. From germline, CDR1 is MNHEY and CDR2 SVGEGT. Losses at the gene ends were 6 bases for V and 2 bases for J; bases not matched to a gene: 7. This CDR3 has 14 residues. DNA of the CDR3: TGTGCCAGCAGGCCCGGGACAGAGACCTACGAGCAGTACTTC. Protein: CASRPGTETYEQYF.

The chain carries TRBV23-1 and TRBJ2-1; D gene unclear. TRBV23-1 is marked as an open reading frame, function uncertain. CDR3 length: 16 residues. Deletions cut 7 bases from V and 3 bases from J, with 19 bases between. CDR3 loop: CASIPAGERDYNEQFF. The CDR3 nucleotides are TGCGCCAGCATACCCGCAGGAGAAAGGGACTACAATGAGCAGTTCTTC.

This clonotype was counted at least ten times. This chain joins TRBV5-1 and TRBJ1-1, with TRBD1 matching over 8 bases. CDR1 is SGHRS, CDR2 YFSETQ, per germline. J was trimmed by 1 base and V by 4 bases; bases with no gene match: 3. The CDR3 has 14 amino acids. The CDR3 loop is CASSVTGGNTEAFF. CDR3 in DNA: TGCGCCAGCAGCGTTACAGGGGGGAACACTGAAGCTTTCTTT.

This clonotype showed up many times. The chain uses TRBV9 and TRBJ1-1; D gene uncertain. This CDR3 contains 12 residues. Trimming cost V 3 bases and J 4 bases, with 7 bases left between them. Per germline, CDR1 SGDLS and CDR2 YYNGEE. The CDR3 bases are TGTGCCAGCAGCGCCGGGTCCACTGAAGCTTTCTTT. Its translation: CASSAGSTEAFF.

Ten or more counts support this clonotype. V gene TRBV6-1 combines with J gene TRBJ2-5; 8 nucleotides match TRBD1. CDR3 length: 14 amino acids. The junction had 6 bases not matched to a gene; V was cut back by 5 bases and J by 4 bases. Germline V gives CDR1 MNHNS, CDR2 SASEGT. The CDR3: CASSLDRGRETQYF. The DNA of the CDR3 is TGTGCCAGCAGTTTAGACAGGGGCCGAGAGACCCAGTACTTC.

This clonotype occurred many times. The chain is built from TRBV7-2 and TRBJ1-3; D is unresolved. Germline CDR1 and CDR2: SGHTA and FQGNSA. The CDR3 consists of 14 residues. V lost 1 base and J 4 bases, leaving 8 bases between the germline ends. The chain's CDR3 is CASSLVASGNTIYF. The CDR3 bases are TGTGCCAGCAGCTTAGTAGCCAGCGGAAACACCATATATTTT.

The V call is TRBV5-1, the J call TRBJ2-1; the D gene is possibly TRBD1 (5 bases). Germline-derived CDR1 and CDR2 are SGHRS and YFSETQ. The V and J ends lost 6 bases and 8 bases respectively, with 15 bases between them. The CDR3 covers 13 residues. The CDR3 region has the DNA TGCGCCAGCACCATCTCAGGGATCGATGAGCAGTTCTTC. It codes for CASTISGIDEQFF.

This clonotype occurred many times. The chain employs TRBV12-3 or TRBV12-4 and TRBJ2-3; D not resolved. V dropped 5 bases and J dropped 4 bases, with 7 bases sitting between them. CDR3 size: 12 residues. For the CDR3, the DNA is TGTGCCAGCAGTCCTTGGCCAGATACGCAGTATTTT. It encodes CASSPWPDTQYF.

The V call is TRBV7-9, the J call TRBJ2-2; 8 bases are a match to TRBD2. Germline V gene sequence: CDR1 SEHNR, CDR2 FQNEAQ (reference sequence). The CDR3 runs 16 residues. Germline trimming cut 5 bases from V and 6 bases from J; bases unmatched to any gene: 11. CDR3 region: CASSLDGTRGSGELFF. The CDR3 DNA sequence: TGTGCCAGCAGCCTAGACGGGACTAGAGGCTCCGGGGAGCTGTTTTTT.

This clonotype occurred many times. As DNA, the CDR3 is TGCAGTGCTAGAGATGGTAGCGGGGGCTCCTACGAGCAGTACTTC. Protein: CSARDGSGGSYEQYF. The chain joins TRBV20-1 to TRBJ2-7; 9 bases fit TRBD2. V was pared by 0 bases and J by 0 bases, with 3 bases of the junction left unmatched. CDR3 length: 15 residues. Looked up from germline, CDR1 is DFQATT and CDR2 is SNEGSKA (reference sequence).

This clonotype has ten or more counts. The rearrangement uses TRBV10-2 and TRBJ2-7, with unresolved D. This CDR3 is built from 11 residues. Trimming stripped 2 bases from V and 3 bases from J, with 2 bases between. Germline-derived CDR1 and CDR2 are WSHSY and SAAADI. In DNA, the CDR3 is TGCGCCAGCAGTGAGAGCTACGAGCAGTACTTC. Translated, it gives CASSESYEQYF.

Many counts were recorded for this clonotype. As DNA, the CDR3 is TGCAGTGCTAGAGATGGGTACGGGGGGTACGAGCAGTACTTC. Translated, it gives CSARDGYGGYEQYF. The V call is TRBV20-1, the J call TRBJ2-7; 7 nucleotides align to TRBD2. The germline gives CDR1 DFQATT, CDR2 SNEGSKA (reference sequence). This CDR3 is built from 14 residues. Trimming removed 0 bases from V and 4 bases from J; junction bases left unmatched: 6.

A few counts support this clonotype. The chain recombines TRBV9 with TRBJ2-3; perhaps TRBD2 as D (6 bases). Trimming cost V 3 bases and J 6 bases, with 14 bases left between them. Germline V gene data show CDR1 as SGDLS and CDR2 as YYNGEE. There are 14 residues in the CDR3. The DNA of the CDR3 is TGTGCCAGCAGCGCCAGCGGGCGCGCTGATACGCAGTATTTT. This sequence encodes CASSASGRADTQYF.

This clonotype was seen many times. The rearrangement uses TRBV4-1 and TRBJ2-5, with 8 positions matching TRBD2. The J segment lost 4 bases and the V segment lost 1 base, leaving 5 bases of the junction unmatched. CDR3 length: 15 residues. The germline V gene encodes CDR1 MGHRA and CDR2 YSYEKL. CDR3: CASSQGTSPGETQYF. The CDR3 DNA is TGCGCCAGCAGCCAAGGGACTAGCCCAGGAGAGACCCAGTACTTC.

V is TRBV5-5 and J is TRBJ2-3; 10 nucleotides match TRBD2. The CDR3 is 18 residues long. V gave up 4 bases and J gave up 2 bases; unmatched junction bases: 13. Germline loops: CDR1 SGHKS, CDR2 YYEKEE (reference sequence). CDR3 nucleotide sequence: TGTGCCAGCAGCCCACAGGGAGCGGGGGGGCCTGTCACAGATACGCAGTATTTT. It is translated as CASSPQGAGGPVTDTQYF. The full variable domain, completed using reference TRBV5-5 and TRBJ2-3, is DAGVTQSPTHLIKTRGQQVTLRCSPISGHKSVSWYQQVLGQGPQFIFQYYEKEERGRGNFPDRFSARQFPNYSSELNVNALLLGDSALYLCASSPQGAGGPVTDTQYFGPGTRLTVL.